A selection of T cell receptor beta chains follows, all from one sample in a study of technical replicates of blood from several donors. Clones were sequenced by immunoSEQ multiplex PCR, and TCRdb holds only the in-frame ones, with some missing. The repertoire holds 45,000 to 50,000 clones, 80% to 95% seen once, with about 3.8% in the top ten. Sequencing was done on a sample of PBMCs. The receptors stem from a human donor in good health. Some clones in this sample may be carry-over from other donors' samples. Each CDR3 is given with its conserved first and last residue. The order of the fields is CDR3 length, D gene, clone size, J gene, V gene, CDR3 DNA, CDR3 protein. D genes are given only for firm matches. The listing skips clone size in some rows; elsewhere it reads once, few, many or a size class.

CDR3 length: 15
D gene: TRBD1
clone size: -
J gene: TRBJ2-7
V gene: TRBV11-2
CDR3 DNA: TGTGCCAGCAGCACGAGGACAGGTTATTCTTACGAGCAGTACTTC
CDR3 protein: CASSTRTGYSYEQYF

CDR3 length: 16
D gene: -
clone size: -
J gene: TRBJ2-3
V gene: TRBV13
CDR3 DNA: TGTGCCAGCAGCTCGATCGGCTCTTCTAGCCCAGATACGCAGTATTTT
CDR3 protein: CASSSIGSSSPDTQYF

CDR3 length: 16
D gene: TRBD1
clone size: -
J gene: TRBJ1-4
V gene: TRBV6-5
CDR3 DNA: TGTGCCAGCAGTTTCCGGACAGGGGGCTTAAATGAAAAACTGTTTTTT
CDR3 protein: CASSFRTGGLNEKLFF

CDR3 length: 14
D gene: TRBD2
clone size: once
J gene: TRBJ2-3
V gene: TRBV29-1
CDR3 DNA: TGCAGCGTTGGGCTAGCGGGGGTGGCAGATACGCAGTATTTT
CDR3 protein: CSVGLAGVADTQYF

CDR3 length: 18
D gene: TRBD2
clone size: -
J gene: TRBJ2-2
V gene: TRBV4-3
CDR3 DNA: TGCGCCAGCACCCCGGGACTAGCGGCCAAACTTAACACCGGGGAGCTGTTTTTT
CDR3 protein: CASTPGLAAKLNTGELFF

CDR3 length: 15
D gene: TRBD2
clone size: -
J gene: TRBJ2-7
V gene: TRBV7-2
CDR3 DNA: TGTGCCAGCAGCTTACTAGCGGCAAGCTCCTACGAGCAGTACTTC
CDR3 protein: CASSLLAASSYEQYF

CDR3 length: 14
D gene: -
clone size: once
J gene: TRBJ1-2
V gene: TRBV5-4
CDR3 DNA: TGTGCCAGCAGCACAAATCCCCCTAACTATGGCTACACCTTC
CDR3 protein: CASSTNPPNYGYTF

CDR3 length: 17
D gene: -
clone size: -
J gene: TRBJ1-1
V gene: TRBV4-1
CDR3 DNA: TGCGCCAGCAGCCAAGATGGGAGGGCCAGGGGATTTGATGAAGCTTTCTTT
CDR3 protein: CASSQDGRARGFDEAFF

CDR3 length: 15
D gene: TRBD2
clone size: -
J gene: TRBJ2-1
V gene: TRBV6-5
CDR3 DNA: TGTGCCAGCACCCTTACTAGCGGGGGGGCTAGAGAGCAGTTCTTC
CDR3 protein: CASTLTSGGAREQFF

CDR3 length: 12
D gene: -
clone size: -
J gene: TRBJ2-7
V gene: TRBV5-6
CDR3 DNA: TGTGCCAGCAGCTTGTACTACTCCGAGCAGTACTTC
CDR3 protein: CASSLYYSEQYF